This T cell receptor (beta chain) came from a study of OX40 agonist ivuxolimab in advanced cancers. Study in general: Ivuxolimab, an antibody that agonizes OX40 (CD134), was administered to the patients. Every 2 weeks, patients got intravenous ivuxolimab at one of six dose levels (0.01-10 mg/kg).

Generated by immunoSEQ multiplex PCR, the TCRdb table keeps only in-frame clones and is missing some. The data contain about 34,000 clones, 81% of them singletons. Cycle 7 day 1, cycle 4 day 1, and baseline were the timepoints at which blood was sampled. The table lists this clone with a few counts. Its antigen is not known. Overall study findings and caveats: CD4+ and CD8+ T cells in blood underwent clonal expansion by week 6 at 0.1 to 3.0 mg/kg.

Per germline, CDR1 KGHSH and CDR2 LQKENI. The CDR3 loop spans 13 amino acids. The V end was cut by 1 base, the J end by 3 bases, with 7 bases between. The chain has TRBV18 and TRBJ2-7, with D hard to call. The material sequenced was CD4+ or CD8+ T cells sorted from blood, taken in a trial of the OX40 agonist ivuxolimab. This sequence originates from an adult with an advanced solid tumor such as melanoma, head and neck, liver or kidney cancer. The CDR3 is CASSPHRDYEQYF. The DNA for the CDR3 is TGTGCCAGCTCACCACACAGAGACTACGAGCAGTACTTC.